Listed below are T cell receptor beta chains from one sample, sequenced in a study of T cell responses to AZD1222 COVID-19 vaccine. The repertoire was sequenced with immunoSEQ multiplex PCR; TCRdb's copy has only in-frame clones and lacks some. This sample has around 180,000 clones, with approximately 92% found just once. This specimen consisted of peripheral blood, obtained on day 0 of AZD1222 vaccination. Every receptor here comes from an adult in good health. CDR3s include the opening cysteine and the closing phenylalanine or tryptophan. D genes are given only for firm matches. Expanded clones get a size class; other rows say once, few or many, or leave the size out.

>TRBV6-1|.|TRBJ2-2|.
CACEPGHLNTGELFF
TGTGCCTGTGAACCGGGACACCTCAACACCGGGGAGCTGTTTTTT
>TRBV12-5|.|TRBJ2-3|.
CASGLTTSRTSTDTQYF
TGTGCTAGTGGTTTAACTACATCACGAACTAGCACAGATACGCAGTATTTT
>TRBV11-2|TRBD1|TRBJ1-1|.
CASSIQGADTEAFF
TGTGCCAGCAGCATTCAGGGGGCAGACACTGAAGCTTTCTTT
>TRBV28|.|TRBJ1-5|.
CASSPMTLSPQHF
TGTGCCAGCAGTCCAATGACACTGTCGCCCCAGCATTTT
>TRBV14|.|TRBJ2-7|once
CASSTGQDSEQYF
TGTGCCAGCAGCACAGGGCAGGACTCTGAGCAGTACTTC
>TRBV7-9|.|TRBJ1-1|.
CASSPIGQSSYNRTEAFF
TGTGCCAGCAGCCCCATCGGTCAATCCTCATATAACAGGACTGAAGCTTTCTTT
>TRBV3-1/TRBV3-2|.|TRBJ2-7|.
CASSQRGYEQYF
TGTGCCAGCAGCCAGCGAGGCTACGAGCAGTACTTC
>TRBV24-1|.|TRBJ1-1|.
CATTGEGGEAFF
TGTGCCACCACAGGGGAGGGTGGTGAAGCTTTCTTT
>TRBV18|.|TRBJ1-3|.
CASSPKKGPGNTIYF
TGTGCCAGCTCACCAAAGAAGGGGCCGGGAAACACCATATATTTT
>TRBV18|.|TRBJ1-5|.
CASSPYPNQPQHF
TGTGCCAGCTCACCGTACCCGAATCAGCCCCAGCATTTT
>TRBV6-5|.|TRBJ2-1|.
CASRRYNEQFF
TGTGCCAGCAGGCGGTACAATGAGCAGTTCTTC
>TRBV6-2/TRBV6-3|.|TRBJ1-1|.
CASSYERFVAFF
TGTGCCAGCAGTTACGAGCGCTTTGTAGCTTTCTTT
>TRBV6-5|.|TRBJ2-7|.
CASRGFQGSHEQYF
TGTGCCAGCAGGGGGTTTCAGGGGAGCCACGAGCAGTACTTC
>TRBV7-9|.|TRBJ1-1|.
CASSPVRGTEAFF
TGTGCCAGCAGCCCGGTGAGGGGCACTGAAGCTTTCTTT
>TRBV5-6|.|TRBJ1-3|.
CASSASSGNTIYF
TGTGCCAGCAGCGCTTCTTCTGGAAACACCATATATTTT
>TRBV6-6|.|TRBJ1-6|.
CASSYQGGSPLHF
TGTGCCAGCAGTTACCAGGGAGGTTCACCCCTCCACTTT